This TCR beta chain came from a study of T cell changes during pregnancy in multiple sclerosis. The germline V gene has CDR1 KGHSH and CDR2 LQKENI. This CDR3 contains 16 residues. The V end was cut by 3 bases, the J end by 4 bases, with 18 bases between. Clones were sequenced by immunoSEQ multiplex PCR, and TCRdb holds only the in-frame ones, with some missing. The sample lists 47,000 or so clones; 90% to 95% were seen once. Sample: CD4+ T cells from peripheral blood mononuclear cells, taken in the first trimester of pregnancy. The clonotype originates from a female donor with multiple sclerosis, enrolled in a pregnancy study. The chain uses TRBV18 and TRBJ1-2, with unresolved D. CDR3 coding DNA: TGTGCCAGCTCACCGCCCATCGGCGGCCCGTTCTATGGCTACACCTTC. Translating gives CASSPPIGGPFYGYTF.